This T cell receptor beta chain was obtained from a study of shared clonotypes between healthy human individuals (dated by TCRdb to 2019 to 2021). With regard to the full study: The cohort included three men and a couple of women between 18 and 49 years of age. Between about 0.85 and 8.9 billion PBMCs per donor were obtained by leukapheresis. To increase sequencing depth and limit assay-specific biases, different laboratories used diverse techniques to prepare libraries and sequence TCR repertoires. To estimate repertoire size and how much clonotype sharing occurs between individuals, the study deeply sequenced the blood TCR repertoires of several healthy adults. For each donor, CD4 naive and CD4 memory were each run on three plates, CD8 naive on two plates, and CD8 memory on one plate. Overall study results and their limits: Naive subsets generally had larger estimated clonotype richness than memory subsets did. Pairwise subsampling led to the expectation that sequencing depth would affect the degree of clonotype sharing among donors. Sharing across several donors was observed for approximately 4.6% of naive CD4, 3% to 3.5% of naive CD8, 2.3% of memory CD4, and less than 0.45% of memory CD8 clonotypes. Compared with non-shared clonotypes, the clonotypes found in all four sorted-subset donors had higher generation probabilities. Rarefaction of sorted-subset datasets indicated incomplete sequencing despite the large sequencing depth. Sampling was restricted to blood, and TCR repertoires in tissue are likely to differ from TCR repertoires in blood. The genetic and exposure-history diversity represented was limited by the small number of donors.

Donors were healthy HIV-negative adults with no recently reported acute infections or vaccinations. Every donor was a Caucasian adult residing in Nashville, Tennessee, USA. CD4+ T cells were enriched by magnetic negative selection; naive cells were then positively selected on CD45RA, and the negative fraction formed the memory subset. Blood was obtained by leukapheresis, after which PBMCs were separated by Ficoll-Histopaque density gradient centrifugation and cryopreserved in liquid nitrogen vapor phase. Purity and quantity of every magnetically sorted T cell population were checked by analytical flow cytometry. From each sorted fraction, genomic DNA was isolated and quantified by UV absorbance on a Nanodrop 2000c. CDR1 PRHDT and CDR2 FYEKMQ are derived from the germline V gene (reference sequence). At the junction V is shortened by 4 bases and J by 2 bases; bases outside the gene matches: 21. Taken from cysteine to phenylalanine, the CDR3 has 23 residues. Just the 69-base CDR3 DNA is kept, in frame starting at base 1.

Using the deep immunoSEQ assay, TCR CDR3 regions were amplified from genomic DNA by multiplex PCR. Genomic DNA extracted from each cell subset was distributed evenly over all wells of several immunoSEQ 96-well plates, and each plate served as one replicate. For sorted subsets, approximately 190 ng of genomic DNA, equivalent to 25,000 to 35,000 T cell genomes, went into each replicate PCR. The purified libraries were quantified using a Qubit 3.0 fluorometer, sized with a Bioanalyzer 2100, and then quantified again using the KAPA Library Quantification kit. Every immunoSEQ 96-well plate was sequenced on a separate single-read 150-cycle Illumina NextSeq 550 flow cell. Under the source paper's analysis protocol: The immunoSEQ output contained only junctional sequences without quality scores, so filtering could not match that applied to full-length reads. Sequences were annotated with PyIR, a Python wrapper for IgBLAST v1.9, and V/J genes and CDR3 were assigned using IMGT germline references. Reads were filtered out if the reads had weak V/J assignments (E-value above 1e-6), no CDR3, stop codons, out-of-frame junctions, or ambiguous translated residues. V3J clonotypes were defined as sequences sharing an identical inferred V gene, J gene, and CDR3 amino acid sequence. Percentage overlap between repertoires was calculated by dividing the number of shared unique clonotypes by the size of the smaller repertoire. RTK rarefaction, the Chao1 estimator, and Recon v2.1 estimates of unobserved clonotypes were used to assess repertoire richness. OLGA was used to compute generation probabilities for all TCRbeta clonotypes that the gDNA method yielded from a few donors. This immuneACCESS table, as held by TCRdb, lists in-frame sequences with V and J called but not all clones. Of the missing ones, under half trace to an unresolved V gene in checked studies; the others have no known cause. The V and J calls and clone size are taken from that table; D and trimming were inferred from the DNA. In all, the sample holds under 1,100,000 clones, and about 74% of those were seen once. Approximately 1.5% of the sample goes to the ten largest clones.

In this sample, this clone turned up many times. The specificity of this receptor is unknown. No base quality values were provided; no much bigger clone lies one nucleotide off. Input material: memory CD4+ T cells sorted from blood. The cell subset or site label on this specimen signifies: CD45RA-negative fraction. The origin of this receptor is a man aged 18 to 30 in good health. Recombination connected TRBV13 to TRBJ2-2, and 14 junction bases match TRBD2. The nucleotide sequence is given as TGTGCCAGCAGCTCTCCATTTACGACCGCCGGGACTAGCGGGAGCAGTAACACCGGGGAGCTGTTTTTT. This yields the protein CASSSPFTTAGTSGSSNTGELFF.